Listed here are 9 T cell receptor beta chains from one sample, sequenced in a study of T cell responses to AZD1222 COVID-19 vaccine. Method: immunoSEQ multiplex PCR; TCRdb's copy keeps in-frame clones and lacks some. The table has roughly 55,000 clones, around 92% seen once. The material sequenced was peripheral blood, taken on day 0 of AZD1222 vaccination. The receptors were sampled from an adult in good health.

This rearrangement joins TRBV25-1 to TRBJ1-4, with TRBD1 identical over 9 bases. CDR3 length: 16 residues. CDR1 MGHDK and CDR2 SYGVNS come from the germline V gene. With V trimmed by 3 bases and J by 7 bases, 9 bases remained unmatched. CDR3: CASSDSPGQGGEKLFF. Written as DNA, the CDR3 is TGTGCCAGCAGTGACTCACCGGGACAGGGCGGTGAAAAACTGTTTTTT.

V usage is TRBV2 and J usage is TRBJ2-2; no clear D. V lost 7 bases and J 0 bases, leaving 6 bases between the germline ends. Germline CDR1 is SNHLY and CDR2 is FYNNEI. CDR3 length: 13 residues. The CDR3 sequence is CASKFSNTGELFF. The DNA of the CDR3 is TGTGCCAGCAAGTTTTCGAACACCGGGGAGCTGTTTTTT.

The chain couples TRBV5-1 to TRBJ2-1, with 9 positions matching TRBD2. There are 16 residues in the CDR3. J gave up 7 bases and V 3 bases, and 11 bases lay outside the gene matches. In germline, CDR1 is SGHRS, CDR2 YFSETQ. The CDR3 sequence: CASSSVAGAYWNEQFF. The CDR3 DNA reads TGCGCCAGCAGCTCCGTAGCGGGAGCGTACTGGAATGAGCAGTTCTTC.

The J gene is TRBJ1-2, the V gene TRBV3-1 (or the pseudogene TRBV3-2); D remains ambiguous. Per the germline V gene, CDR1 is LGHDT and CDR2 is YNNKEL (reference sequence). The CDR3 sequence is 15 residues long. V was cut by 1 base and J by 5 bases, with 14 bases left in between. CDR3 bases: TGTGCCAGCAGCCAAGCTGCTTGGTATAGATATGGCTACACCTTC. Translated: CASSQAAWYRYGYTF.

The rearrangement uses TRBV6-5 and TRBJ2-1; 8 positions agree with TRBD2. CDR1 is MNHEY, CDR2 SVGAGI, per germline. The V segment lost 10 bases and the J segment 0 bases; nucleotides outside the gene matches: 5. The CDR3 sequence is 14 residues long. Here the CDR3 reads CAISLAGSYNEQFF. CDR3 sequence (DNA): TGTGCCATTTCTCTAGCGGGCTCCTACAATGAGCAGTTCTTC.

By share, this clone ranks as medium-sized. The V and J genes are TRBV29-1 and TRBJ1-4; the D gene is possibly TRBD1 (5 bases). Per germline, CDR1 SQVTM and CDR2 ANQGSEA. The CDR3 contains 12 residues. V lost 6 bases and J 8 bases, leaving 13 bases between the germline ends. DNA for the CDR3: TGCAGCGTACGGGACGGGGGAGAAAAACTGTTTTTT. Protein: CSVRDGGEKLFF.

The rearrangement joins TRBV5-1 to TRBJ2-3; possible D gene TRBD2, 6 bases. The CDR3 contains 14 residues. Germline CDR1 and CDR2: SGHRS and YFSETQ. V lost 4 bases to trimming and J lost 2 bases, with 11 bases between them. CDR3 nucleotide sequence: TGCGCCAGCAGCCCTCCTAGCGCCACAGATACGCAGTATTTT. The encoded protein is CASSPPSATDTQYF. The complete variable domain, with remaining parts taken from reference TRBV5-1 and TRBJ2-3, reads KAGVTQTPRYLIKTRGQQVTLSCSPISGHRSVSWYQQTPGQGLQFLFEYFSETQRNKGNFPGRFSGRQFSNSRSEMNVSTLELGDSALYLCASSPPSATDTQYFGPGTRLTVL.

The rearrangement uses TRBV7-3 and TRBJ2-7, with 7 bases fitting TRBD1. Germline CDR1 and CDR2: SGHTA and FQGTGA. V trimming: 3 bases; J trimming: 6 bases; junction bases outside the gene matches: 11. This CDR3 spans 15 amino acids. Here the CDR3 reads CASSFHSGGKSEQYF. CDR3 bases: TGTGCCAGCAGCTTCCATTCAGGGGGAAAGAGCGAGCAGTACTTC.

The count of this clone is one. V usage is TRBV12-3 or TRBV12-4 and J usage is TRBJ2-5; D is possibly TRBD1 or TRBD2 (5 bases each). The CDR3 is made up of 13 amino acids. V was clipped by 8 bases and J by 1 base, with 11 bases between them. The CDR3, as DNA: TGTGCCAGCCTACGGGGCCTCCAAGAGACCCAGTACTTC. Its translation is CASLRGLQETQYF.